This T cell receptor beta chain is drawn from a study of blood T cells in healthy people across ages. In the case of this clonotype: The target antigen is unknown.

V lost 5 bases to trimming and J lost 5 bases; unmatched junction nucleotides: 7. Germline lookup yields CDR1 KGHSH and CDR2 LQKENI. The CDR3 spans 15 residues. Isolation yielded PBMCs, at least 6 million per sample, in every case. Together with a sample-barcoded 5' primer, a J-beta primer mix was included in a second PCR lasting about 7 to 12 cycles. TCRdb redid the calling of the 5' RACE reads with MiXCR, one entry per CDR3 protein. The repertoire has 1,100,000 or so distinct CDR3 sequences, around 43% of them found once; the top ten carry about 20%. Whole-study findings and limits: Estimated diversity, derived from one million T cells, was regarded as an underestimate. In the absence of known donor CMV status, changes in expanded clonotypes were possibly confounded. A greater number of naive CD4+ cells and higher diversity distinguished long-lived donors from aged donors.

What was sequenced was blood. The origin of this receptor is an older woman in good health. The chain carries TRBV18 and TRBJ1-5; 9 bases fit TRBD1. CDR3 in DNA: TGTGCCAGCTCAGGGACAGGGCAGGACGATCAGCCCCAGCATTTT. It codes for CASSGTGQDDQPQHF. The full variable domain, in which reference TRBV18 and TRBJ1-5 provide the parts outside the CDR3, is NAGVMQNPRHLVRRRGQEARLRCSPMKGHSHVYWYRQLPEEGLKFMVYLQKENIIDESGMPKERFSAEFPKEGPSILRIQQVVRGDSAAYFCASSGTGQDDQPQHFGDGTRLSIL.